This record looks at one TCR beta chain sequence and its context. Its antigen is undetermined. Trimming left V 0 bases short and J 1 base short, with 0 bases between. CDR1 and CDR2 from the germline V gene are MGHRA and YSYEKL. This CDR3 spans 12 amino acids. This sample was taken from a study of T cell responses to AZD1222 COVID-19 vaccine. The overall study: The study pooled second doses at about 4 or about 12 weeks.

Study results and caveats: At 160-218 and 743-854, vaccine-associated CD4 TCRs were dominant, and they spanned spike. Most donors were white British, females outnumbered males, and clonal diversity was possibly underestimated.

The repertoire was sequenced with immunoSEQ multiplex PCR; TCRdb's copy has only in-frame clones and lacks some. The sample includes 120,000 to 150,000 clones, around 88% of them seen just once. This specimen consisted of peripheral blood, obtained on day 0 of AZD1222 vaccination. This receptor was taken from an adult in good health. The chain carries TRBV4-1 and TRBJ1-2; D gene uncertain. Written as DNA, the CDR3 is TGCGCCAGCAGCCAAGATAACTATGGCTACACCTTC. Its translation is CASSQDNYGYTF.